The 29 T cell receptor beta chains listed next were all sequenced from one sample in a study of shared clonotypes between healthy human individuals. Libraries were prepared by immunoSEQ multiplex PCR; TCRdb keeps only in-frame clonotypes and omits some of them. The top ten clones hold more than 0.35% of a sample with around 2.5 million clones, over 85% of them seen once. The material sequenced was naive CD4+ T cells from PBMCs. Specified subset: CD45RA+ positively selected. Receptors originate from a man in his late teens or twenties in good health. Some clones in this sample may be carry-over from other donors' samples.

The rearrangement uses TRBV10-3 and TRBJ2-4, with 12 bases aligning to TRBD2. V dropped 10 bases and J dropped 8; count of bases not matched to a gene: 15. Germline V gives CDR1 ENHRY, CDR2 SYGVKD. The CDR3 runs to 16 residues. CDR3 residues: CATGGGELAGGHIQYF. CDR3 bases: TGTGCCACCGGGGGGGGAGAACTAGCGGGAGGACACATTCAGTACTTC.

CDR3 bases: TGCGCCAGCAGCGGTCTGCCGGGACTACCTACAGATACGCAGTATTTT. Translating it yields CASSGLPGLPTDTQYF. This chain joins TRBV5-1 and TRBJ2-3, with 7 bases that match TRBD2. The CDR3 runs 16 residues. Germline V gene data show CDR1 as SGHRS and CDR2 as YFSETQ. Trimming at V came to 4 bases and at J to 3 bases, leaving 11 bases not matched to a gene.

V gene TRBV11-2 combines with J gene TRBJ2-7; 15 bases agree with TRBD2. Germline CDR1 SGHAT, CDR2 FQNNGV. J was trimmed by 2 bases and V by 5 bases; bases with no gene match: 4. This CDR3 contains 16 residues. CDR3 sequence: CASSVRTSGRAYEQYF. CDR3 bases: TGTGCCAGCAGCGTACGGACTAGCGGGAGGGCCTACGAGCAGTACTTC.

This clone was detected once. The CDR3 DNA sequence: TGTGCCAGCAGCGCGGGACCGAGTCAAGAGACCCAGTACTTC. Translation gives CASSAGPSQETQYF. V is TRBV5-5 and J is TRBJ2-5; D is perhaps TRBD2 (6 bases). CDR1 and CDR2 (germline): SGHKS, YYEKEE (reference sequence). The CDR3 sequence is 14 residues long. V was shortened by 4 bases and J by 2 bases, with 12 bases between the two germline ends. Together with reference TRBV5-5 and TRBJ2-5, the CDR3 gives the full variable domain: DAGVTQSPTHLIKTRGQQVTLRCSPISGHKSVSWYQQVLGQGPQFIFQYYEKEERGRGNFPDRFSARQFPNYSSELNVNALLLGDSALYLCASSAGPSQETQYFGPGTRLLVL.

This rearrangement joins TRBV7-9 to TRBJ1-1, with unresolved D. This CDR3 has 15 residues. Germline values: CDR1 SEHNR, CDR2 FQNEAQ (reference sequence). The V and J ends lost 5 bases and 1 base respectively, with 14 bases between them. The CDR3 nucleotides read TGTGCCAGCAGCCCGCGACCGGACGGGAACACTGAAGCTTTCTTT. Its protein product is CASSPRPDGNTEAFF.

The table lists this clone with a count of one. This sequence joins TRBV2 and TRBJ2-7, with 11 bases identical to TRBD2. Germline V gene data show CDR1 as SNHLY and CDR2 as FYNNEI. The ends lost 11 bases at V and 1 base at J; junction bases unmatched: 7. This CDR3 is 14 amino acids long. Here the CDR3 reads CAGLLAGVSYEQYF. CDR3 nucleotides: TGTGCCGGACTACTAGCGGGGGTATCCTACGAGCAGTACTTC.

The rearrangement joins TRBV5-5 to TRBJ1-4; D perhaps matches TRBD1 (6 bases). V dropped 4 bases and J dropped 11 bases, with 18 bases sitting between them. The CDR3 contains 14 residues. In germline, CDR1 is SGHKS, CDR2 YYEKEE (reference sequence). The CDR3 loop reads CASSPDRPLGKLFF. DNA of the CDR3: TGTGCCAGCAGCCCCGACAGGCCCTTGGGGAAACTGTTTTTT.

This rearrangement joins TRBV4-3 to TRBJ2-7; 7 nucleotides align to TRBD1. The CDR3 covers 16 residues. J gave up 2 bases and V 4 bases, and 11 bases lay outside the gene matches. Germline assignment: CDR1 LGHNA and CDR2 YSLEER. CDR3 amino acids: CASSPSAVGQTYEQYF. The CDR3 DNA sequence: TGCGCCAGCAGCCCCTCGGCAGTGGGACAGACCTACGAGCAGTACTTC.

The chain links TRBV7-8 to TRBJ2-2; a possible D gene is TRBD2 (6 bases). V dropped 0 bases and J dropped 1 base, with 9 bases sitting between them. The CDR3 covers 16 residues. Per germline, CDR1 SGHVS and CDR2 FQNEAQ. This CDR3 is CASSLASGRNTGELFF. The CDR3 nucleotides are TGTGCCAGCAGCTTAGCAAGCGGGCGGAACACCGGGGAGCTGTTTTTT.

The chain links TRBV6-5 to TRBJ2-4; weak D call: TRBD2 (5 bases). The CDR3 is 15 amino acids. Germline CDR1 reads MNHEY; CDR2 reads SVGAGI. V was shortened by 2 bases and J by 6 bases, with 14 bases between the two germline ends. CDR3 in amino acids: CASSYDPGEGNIQYF. Written as DNA, the CDR3 is TGTGCCAGCAGTTACGATCCGGGTGAGGGAAACATTCAGTACTTC.

The sample holds a few counts of this clone. The chain recombines TRBV7-3 with TRBJ1-2; weak D call: TRBD1 (6 bases). Looked up from germline, CDR1 is SGHTA and CDR2 is FQGTGA. The CDR3 sequence is 16 residues long. V lost 2 bases, J lost 2 bases, and 15 bases lay in between. The DNA of the CDR3 is TGTGCCAGCAGCTTACAGGGGCAGGGACTGAACTATGGCTACACCTTC. This sequence encodes CASSLQGQGLNYGYTF.

V is TRBV4-1 and J is TRBJ2-7, with 8 bases fitting TRBD2. V shed 1 base and J 7 bases; nucleotides not matched to a gene: 9. This CDR3 comprises 15 residues. Germline loops: CDR1 MGHRA, CDR2 YSYEKL. CDR3 amino acids: CASSQGPGTREEQYF. CDR3 coding DNA: TGCGCCAGCAGCCAAGGACCCGGGACTAGAGAGGAGCAGTACTTC.

Comment on this clone: In the same sample, other DNA sequences code for this CDR3. The chain recombines TRBV5-1 with TRBJ2-7, with D hard to call. CDR3 length: 13 residues. Germline CDR1 and CDR2: SGHRS and YFSETQ. The V end was cut by 5 bases, the J end by 0 bases, with 9 bases between. The CDR3 sequence: CASSSGPSYEQYF. In nucleotides, the CDR3 is TGCGCCAGCAGTTCCGGGCCCTCCTACGAGCAGTACTTC.

V usage is TRBV10-3 and J usage is TRBJ2-1, with 8 bases fitting TRBD1. V trimming: 4 bases; J trimming: 4 bases; junction bases outside the gene matches: 3. The CDR3 extends over 14 amino acids. The germline gives CDR1 ENHRY, CDR2 SYGVKD. This CDR3 reads CAISGTGKYNEQFF. CDR3 DNA sequence: TGTGCCATCAGTGGGACAGGGAAATACAATGAGCAGTTCTTC.

Comments on this clone: This sample includes further DNA sequences coding for the same CDR3. The chain carries TRBV9 and TRBJ2-5; D tentatively fits TRBD1 or TRBD2 (7 bases each). In germline, CDR1 is SGDLS, CDR2 YYNGEE. V was shortened by 0 bases and J by 2 bases, with 11 bases between the two germline ends. There are 15 residues in the CDR3. The CDR3 spells CASSVGQGGQETQYF. CDR3 nucleotide sequence: TGTGCCAGCAGCGTAGGACAGGGAGGGCAAGAGACCCAGTACTTC.

The rearrangement uses TRBV7-9 and TRBJ2-7, with 9 bases aligning to TRBD2. The V gene's germline CDR1 is SEHNR and CDR2 FQNEAQ (reference sequence). Losses at the gene ends were 5 bases for V and 3 bases for J; bases not matched to a gene: 11. The CDR3 has 16 residues. CDR3 DNA: TGTGCCAGCAGCACCCAGGGGCTAGCGGGACGCTACGAGCAGTACTTC. Translated, it gives CASSTQGLAGRYEQYF. The complete variable domain, with remaining parts taken from reference TRBV7-9 and TRBJ2-7, reads DTGVSQNPRHKITKRGQNVTFRCDPISEHNRLYWYRQTLGQGPEFLTYFQNEAQLEKSRLLSDRFSAERPKGSFSTLEIQRTEQGDSAMYLCASSTQGLAGRYEQYFGPGTRLTVT.

The V gene is TRBV9, the J gene TRBJ1-3, with D unresolved. Germline V gene sequence: CDR1 SGDLS, CDR2 YYNGEE. The CDR3 contains 15 residues. Trimming removed 3 bases from V and 4 bases from J, with 14 bases in between. CDR3 nucleotide sequence: TGTGCCAGCAGCGCCGAGACCCTAGGGGGAAACACCATATATTTT. Translation gives CASSAETLGGNTIYF.

This chain uses TRBV2 with TRBJ2-7; D gene ambiguous. Trimming stripped 7 bases from V and 1 base from J, with 14 bases between. Germline-derived CDR1 and CDR2 are SNHLY and FYNNEI. This CDR3 has 14 residues. The CDR3 region has the DNA TGTGCCAGCACCTCGACGAAGGGATCCTACGAGCAGTACTTC. Amino acid sequence: CASTSTKGSYEQYF.

The chain couples TRBV2 to TRBJ2-7; 7 bases line up with TRBD2. The CDR3 runs to 14 residues. J was trimmed by 6 bases and V by 6 bases; bases with no gene match: 11. Germline loops: CDR1 SNHLY, CDR2 FYNNEI. The DNA of the CDR3 is TGTGCCAGCAGACCCCCCGCGGGAGTCGGCGAGCAGTACTTC. It translates to CASRPPAGVGEQYF. The entire variable domain, with the rest obtained from reference TRBV2 and TRBJ2-7, is as follows: EPEVTQTPSHQVTQMGQEVILRCVPISNHLYFYWYRQILGQKVEFLVSFYNNEISEKSEIFDDQFSVERPDGSNFTLKIRSTKLEDSAMYFCASRPPAGVGEQYFGPGTRLTVT.

For the CDR3, the DNA is TGTGCCAGCAGCTTGGTCCGGGAGCAGTACTTC. This gives the protein CASSLVREQYF. The chain has TRBV5-8 and TRBJ2-7; no definite D call. Germline CDR1 reads SGHTS; CDR2 reads YDEGEE. CDR3 size: 11 residues. V lost 0 bases, J lost 7 bases, and 5 bases lay in between.

The V and J genes are TRBV6-1 and TRBJ2-7; D may be TRBD2 (7 bases). Trimming took 7 bases from V and 6 from J, leaving 13 bases between them. The CDR3 extends over 12 amino acids. CDR1 and CDR2 (germline): MNHNS, SASEGT. The DNA of the CDR3 is TGTGCCAGCACCCAAGGGGGGGGCGAGCAGTACTTC. Translation gives CASTQGGGEQYF.

The chain is built from TRBV5-3 and TRBJ1-3, with D maybe TRBD1 (6 bases). TRBV5-3 is labeled an ORF, and its function is uncertain. CDR3 length: 18 amino acids. V lost 1 base and J 0 bases, leaving 17 bases between the germline ends. The CDR3 DNA sequence: TGTGCCAGAAGCTTGACTCGATCCGGACAGAGCTCTGGAAACACCATATATTTT. The encoded protein is CARSLTRSGQSSGNTIYF.

Remarks on this clone: The identical CDR3 is also encoded by other nucleotide sequences in the sample. The chain has TRBV5-1 and TRBJ2-7, with 10 bases that match TRBD2. V trimming: 0 bases; J trimming: 3 bases; junction bases outside the gene matches: 3. The germline V gene has CDR1 SGHRS and CDR2 YFSETQ. CDR3 length: 15 residues. The chain's CDR3 is CASSLVVAGGYEQYF. The CDR3 DNA sequence: TGCGCCAGCAGCTTGGTGGTAGCGGGAGGCTACGAGCAGTACTTC.

The chain is built from TRBV27 and TRBJ1-1; D may be TRBD1 (6 bases). Trimming pared 5 bases from V and 5 bases from J, leaving 9 bases between. The CDR3 loop spans 12 amino acids. The germline V gene encodes CDR1 MNHEY and CDR2 SMNVEV (reference sequence). For the CDR3, the DNA is TGTGCCAGCAGTACAGGGTCGACTGAAGCTTTCTTT. It specifies CASSTGSTEAFF.

The J gene is TRBJ2-1, the V gene TRBV20-1; D possibly corresponds to TRBD1 (5 bases). V lost 5 bases and J lost 7, with 9 bases in between. CDR3 length: 11 residues. Looked up from germline, CDR1 is DFQATT and CDR2 is SNEGSKA (reference sequence). The chain's CDR3 is CSAGRQNEQFF. CDR3 nucleotides: TGCAGTGCTGGCAGACAGAATGAGCAGTTCTTC.

The chain recombines TRBV27 with TRBJ2-1; D may be TRBD1 or TRBD2 (5 bases each). Germline CDR1 is MNHEY and CDR2 is SMNVEV (reference sequence). Trimming cost V 0 bases and J 15 bases, with 12 bases left between them. There are 12 residues in the CDR3. CDR3 protein: CASSLSGTVAFF. CDR3 in DNA: TGTGCCAGCAGTTTATCCGGGACCGTGGCGTTCTTC.

This clone came up a few times. This chain uses TRBV18 with TRBJ2-1; 11 positions match TRBD2. Germline assignment: CDR1 KGHSH and CDR2 LQKENI. The CDR3 loop spans 15 amino acids. V shed 4 bases, J shed 7 bases, and the junction held 6 bases outside the gene matches. The CDR3 here is CASSLTSGSANEQFF. CDR3 nucleotides: TGTGCCAGCTCACTAACTAGCGGGAGTGCAAATGAGCAGTTCTTC.

To note about this clone: Within the sample, other DNA sequences also encode this same CDR3. The V call is TRBV6-5, the J call TRBJ2-4; D call uncertain. The CDR3 loop spans 15 amino acids. In germline, CDR1 is MNHEY, CDR2 SVGAGI. Trimming left V 0 bases short and J 8 bases short, with 14 bases between. The CDR3 DNA follows: TGTGCCAGCAGTTACTCGACCGGTGGCTGGGACATTCAGTACTTC. Translated, it gives CASSYSTGGWDIQYF.

The chain carries TRBV6-1 and TRBJ2-5, with D perhaps TRBD1 or TRBD2 (5 bases each). The CDR3 contains 14 residues. V was cut by 7 bases and J by 4 bases, with 16 bases left in between. From germline, CDR1 is MNHNS and CDR2 SASEGT. CDR3 loop: CASTQGAGGETQYF. CDR3 sequence (DNA): TGTGCCAGCACCCAAGGGGCAGGAGGAGAGACCCAGTACTTC.